This T cell receptor beta chain was obtained from a study of blood T cell repertoires in COVID-19. Study in general: Italy, Spain and the United States were the sources of the convalescent and acute COVID-19 samples. Sample material is recorded as cDNA or gDNA derived from T cells, B-cell-depleted T cells, or PBMCs.

In the source study's methods: How many nucleated cells were present was estimated from reference gene primer amplification. Using immunoSEQ multiplex PCR, the repertoire was profiled, and TCRdb retains in-frame clones only, with some absent. V and J calls and clone size are those listed in that table; D and trimming were worked out from the DNA. In the table there are approximately 350,000 clones, about 87% of which are singletons. Those enrolled in Seattle joined during active infection and were followed longitudinally afterward. This TCR came from a woman aged 50 to 60 with COVID-19, enrolled during active disease. Sequenced sample: peripheral blood.

CDR3 residues: CASSETRPQETQYF. The DNA of the CDR3 is TGTGCCAGCAGTGAAACTAGGCCTCAAGAGACCCAGTACTTC. The chain couples TRBV25-1 to TRBJ2-5, with D perhaps TRBD2 (5 bases). Trimming pared 2 bases from V and 2 bases from J, leaving 9 bases between. Germline loops: CDR1 MGHDK, CDR2 SYGVNS. This CDR3 contains 14 residues.